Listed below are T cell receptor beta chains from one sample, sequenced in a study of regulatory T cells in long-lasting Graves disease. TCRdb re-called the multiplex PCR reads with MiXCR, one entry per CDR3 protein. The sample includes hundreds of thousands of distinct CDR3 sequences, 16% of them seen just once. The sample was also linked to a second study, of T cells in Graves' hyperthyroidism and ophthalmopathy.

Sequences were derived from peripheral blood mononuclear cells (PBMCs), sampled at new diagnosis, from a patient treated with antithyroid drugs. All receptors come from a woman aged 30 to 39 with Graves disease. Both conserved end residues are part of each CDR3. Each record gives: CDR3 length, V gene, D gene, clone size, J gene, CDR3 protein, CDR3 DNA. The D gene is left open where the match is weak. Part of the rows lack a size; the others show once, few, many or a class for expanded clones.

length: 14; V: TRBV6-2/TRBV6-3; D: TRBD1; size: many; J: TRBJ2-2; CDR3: CASRWTGAGGELFF; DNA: TGTGCCAGCAGGTGGACAGGGGCCGGCGGGGAGCTGTTTTTT
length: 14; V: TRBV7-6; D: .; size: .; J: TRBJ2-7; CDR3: CASSFETSRGEQYF; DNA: TGTGCCAGCAGCTTTGAAACTTCCCGAGGCGAGCAGTACTTC
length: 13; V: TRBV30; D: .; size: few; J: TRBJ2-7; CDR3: CAWRGRESYEQYF; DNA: TGTGCCTGGAGGGGAAGAGAATCCTACGAGCAGTACTTC
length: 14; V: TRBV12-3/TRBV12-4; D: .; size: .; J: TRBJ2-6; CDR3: CASSSSGDATVLTF; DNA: TGTGCCAGCAGCTCTTCTGGGGACGCCACCGTCCTGACTTTC
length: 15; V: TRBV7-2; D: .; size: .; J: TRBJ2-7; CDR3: CASSLVGVGSYEQYF; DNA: TGTGCCAGCAGCTTAGTGGGGGTGGGGTCCTACGAGCAGTACTTC
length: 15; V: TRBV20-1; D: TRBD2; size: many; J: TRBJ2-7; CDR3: CSARLAGVGAYEQYF; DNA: TGCAGTGCTAGACTAGCGGGAGTGGGCGCCTACGAGCAGTACTTC
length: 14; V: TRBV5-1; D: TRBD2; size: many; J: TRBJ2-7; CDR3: CASAGGTSGYEQYF; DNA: TGCGCCAGCGCGGGGGGCACTAGCGGTTACGAGCAGTACTTC
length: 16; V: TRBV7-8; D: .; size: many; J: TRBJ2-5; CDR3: CASSLPRQGGGETQYF; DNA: TGTGCCAGCAGCTTACCCCGGCAGGGTGGAGGGGAGACCCAGTACTTC
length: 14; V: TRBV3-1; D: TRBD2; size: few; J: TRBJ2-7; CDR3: CASSAGTISYEQYF; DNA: TGTGCCAGCAGTGCAGGGACTATTTCCTACGAGCAGTACTTC
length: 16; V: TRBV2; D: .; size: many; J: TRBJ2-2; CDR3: CASSEVRPSNTGELFF; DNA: TGTGCCAGCAGTGAGGTACGACCTTCGAACACCGGGGAGCTGTTTTTT
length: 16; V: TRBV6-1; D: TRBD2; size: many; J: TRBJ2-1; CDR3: CASRPPGLATYNEQFF; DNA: TGTGCCAGCAGACCTCCGGGACTAGCGACCTACAATGAGCAGTTCTTC
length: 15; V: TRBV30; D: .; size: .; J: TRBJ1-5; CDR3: CAWSVRLTGNQPQHF; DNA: TGTGCCTGGAGTGTACGACTAACAGGCAATCAGCCCCAGCATTTT
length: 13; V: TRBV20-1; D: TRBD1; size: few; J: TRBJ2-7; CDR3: CSARDDRVGEQYF; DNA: TGCAGTGCTAGGGACGACAGGGTGGGAGAGCAGTACTTC
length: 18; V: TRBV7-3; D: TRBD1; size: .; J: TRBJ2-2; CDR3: CASSRLPGQPTNTGELFF; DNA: TGTGCCAGCAGCAGACTCCCGGGACAGCCTACGAACACCGGGGAGCTGTTTTTT
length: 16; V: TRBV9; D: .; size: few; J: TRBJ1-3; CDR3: CASSVAGQYSGNTIYF; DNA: TGTGCCAGCAGCGTAGCCGGACAGTACTCTGGAAACACCATATATTTT
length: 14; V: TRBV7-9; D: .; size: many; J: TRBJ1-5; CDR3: CASSTGGANQPQHF; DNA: TGTGCCAGCAGCACGGGGGGGGCCAATCAGCCCCAGCATTTT
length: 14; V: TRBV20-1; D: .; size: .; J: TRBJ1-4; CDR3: CSARDPGQGEKLFF; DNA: TGCAGTGCTAGAGATCCCGGTCAGGGCGAAAAACTGTTTTTT
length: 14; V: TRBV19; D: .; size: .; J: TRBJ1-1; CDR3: CASSIGPGATEAFF; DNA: TGTGCCAGTAGTATTGGCCCCGGGGCAACTGAAGCTTTCTTT
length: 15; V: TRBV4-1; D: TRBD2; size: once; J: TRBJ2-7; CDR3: CASSREGISSGEQYF; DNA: TGCGCCAGCAGCCGGGAGGGGATTTCCTCTGGTGAGCAGTACTTC
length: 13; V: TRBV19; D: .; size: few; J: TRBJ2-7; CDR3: CASSSGWAYEQYF; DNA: TGTGCCAGTAGCTCGGGATGGGCCTACGAGCAGTACTTC
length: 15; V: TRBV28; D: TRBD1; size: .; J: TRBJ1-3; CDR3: CASRTRTGGAGTIYF; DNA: TGTGCCAGCAGAACCCGGACAGGGGGCGCCGGCACCATATATTTT
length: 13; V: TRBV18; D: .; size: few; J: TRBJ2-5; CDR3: CASSASQQETQYF; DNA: TGTGCCAGCTCAGCAAGCCAGCAAGAGACCCAGTACTTC
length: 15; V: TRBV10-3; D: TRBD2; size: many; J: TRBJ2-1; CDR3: CAISGRAGGPNEQFF; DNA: TGTGCCATCAGTGGTAGGGCGGGAGGCCCCAATGAGCAGTTCTTC
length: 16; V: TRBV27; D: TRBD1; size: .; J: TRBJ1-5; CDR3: CTSSPYGQGLVQPQHF; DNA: TGTACCAGCAGTCCGTACGGACAGGGACTCGTTCAGCCCCAGCATTTT
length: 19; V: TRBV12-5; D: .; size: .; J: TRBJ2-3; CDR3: CASGLVLGTGARYTDTQYF; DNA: TGTGCTAGTGGTTTGGTACTGGGTACGGGGGCGCGGTACACAGATACGCAGTATTTT
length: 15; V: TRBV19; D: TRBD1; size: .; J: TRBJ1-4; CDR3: CASVNRGRGYEKLFF; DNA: TGTGCCAGCGTAAACAGGGGGCGAGGATATGAAAAACTGTTTTTT
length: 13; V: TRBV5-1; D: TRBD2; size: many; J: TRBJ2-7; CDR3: CASGYSGSNEQYF; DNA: TGCGCCAGCGGGTATAGCGGGAGCAACGAGCAGTACTTC
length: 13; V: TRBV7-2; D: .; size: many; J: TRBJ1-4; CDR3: CASSLSGRVKLFF; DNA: TGTGCCAGCAGCTTATCGGGGAGGGTAAAACTGTTTTTT
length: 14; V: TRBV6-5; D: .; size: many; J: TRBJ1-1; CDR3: CASSFRITNTEAFF; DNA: TGTGCCAGCAGTTTCAGGATCACGAACACTGAAGCTTTCTTT
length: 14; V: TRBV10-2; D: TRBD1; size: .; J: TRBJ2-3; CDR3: CASGGEQGASVGYF; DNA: TGCGCCAGCGGCGGAGAACAGGGGGCGAGCGTTGGGTATTTT
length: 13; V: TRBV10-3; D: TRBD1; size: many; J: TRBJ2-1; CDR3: CAIGDRVYNEQFF; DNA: TGTGCCATCGGCGACAGGGTCTACAATGAGCAGTTCTTC
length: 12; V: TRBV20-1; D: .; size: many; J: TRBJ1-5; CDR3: CSVPVKNQPQHF; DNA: TGCAGTGTGCCAGTCAAAAATCAGCCCCAGCATTTT
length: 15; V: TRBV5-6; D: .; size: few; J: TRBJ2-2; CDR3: CASSPMGGPTGELFF; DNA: TGTGCCAGCAGTCCGATGGGGGGGCCCACCGGGGAGCTGTTTTTT
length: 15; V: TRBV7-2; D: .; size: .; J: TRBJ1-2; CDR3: CASSSATGPNYGYTF; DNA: TGTGCCAGCAGCTCAGCGACAGGACCCAACTATGGCTACACCTTC
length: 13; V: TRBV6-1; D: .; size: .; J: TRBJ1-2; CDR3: CASTLTRDKGYTF; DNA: TGTGCCAGCACTCTAACCCGGGACAAGGGCTACACCTTC
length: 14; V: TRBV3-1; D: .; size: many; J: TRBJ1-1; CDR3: CASSHWTASTEAFF; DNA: TGTGCCAGCAGCCACTGGACAGCAAGCACTGAAGCTTTCTTT
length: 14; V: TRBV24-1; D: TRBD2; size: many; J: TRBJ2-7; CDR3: CATSPGLASYEQYF; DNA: TGTGCCACCAGTCCGGGACTAGCTTCCTACGAGCAGTACTTC
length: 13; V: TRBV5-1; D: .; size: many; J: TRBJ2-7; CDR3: CASSPGSGYEQYF; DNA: TGTGCCAGCTCACCTGGAAGTGGCTACGAGCAGTACTTC
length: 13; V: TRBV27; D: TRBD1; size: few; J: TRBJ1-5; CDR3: CASSDRERQPQHF; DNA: TGTGCCAGCAGTGACAGGGAGAGGCAGCCCCAGCATTTT
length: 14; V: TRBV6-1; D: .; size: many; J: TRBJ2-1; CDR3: CASRAVSSYNEQFF; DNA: TGTGCCAGCAGAGCAGTTAGCTCCTACAATGAGCAGTTCTTC
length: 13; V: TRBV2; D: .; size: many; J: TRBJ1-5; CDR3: CASSQGNDQPQHF; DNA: TGTGCCAGCAGCCAGGGGAACGATCAGCCCCAGCATTTT
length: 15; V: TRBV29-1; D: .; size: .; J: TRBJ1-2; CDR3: CSASRGIGVDYGYTF; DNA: TGCAGCGCCTCTCGGGGGATAGGTGTTGACTATGGCTACACCTTC
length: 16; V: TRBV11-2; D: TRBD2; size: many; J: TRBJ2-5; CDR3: CASSYRLAGGGETQYF; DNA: TGTGCCAGCAGTTATCGCCTAGCGGGAGGTGGGGAGACCCAGTACTTC
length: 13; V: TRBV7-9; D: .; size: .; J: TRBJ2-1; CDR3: CASSTSHALEQFF; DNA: TGTGCCAGCAGCACCTCTCACGCTTTAGAGCAGTTCTTC
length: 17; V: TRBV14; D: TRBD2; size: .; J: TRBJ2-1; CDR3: CASSQDALAAYYNEQFF; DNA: TGTGCCAGCAGCCAAGACGCACTAGCGGCTTACTACAATGAGCAGTTCTTC
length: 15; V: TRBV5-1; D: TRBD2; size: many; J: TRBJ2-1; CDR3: CASSYLAESYNEQFF; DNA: TGCGCCAGCAGCTATCTAGCGGAATCCTACAATGAGCAGTTCTTC
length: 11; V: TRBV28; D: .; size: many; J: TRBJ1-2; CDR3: CASSFPGPYTF; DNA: TGTGCCAGCAGTTTCCCGGGCCCTTACACCTTC
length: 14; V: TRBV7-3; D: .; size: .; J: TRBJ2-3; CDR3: CASSLLVNTDTQYF; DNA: TGTGCCAGCAGCTTATTGGTTAACACAGATACGCAGTATTTT
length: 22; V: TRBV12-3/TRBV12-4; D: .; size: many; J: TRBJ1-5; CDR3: CASSFGPLSPMTPGLSNQPQHF; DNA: TGTGCCAGCAGTTTCGGTCCCCTTTCCCCCATGACACCCGGTTTGAGCAATCAGCCCCAGCATTTT
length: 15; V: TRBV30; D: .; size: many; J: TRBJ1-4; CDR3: CAWSTTAGASGKLFF; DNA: TGTGCCTGGAGTACGACGGCCGGGGCGTCGGGAAAACTGTTTTTT
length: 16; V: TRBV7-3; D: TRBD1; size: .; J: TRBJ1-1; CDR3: CASSAQGARSQTEAFF; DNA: TGTGCCAGCAGCGCCCAGGGGGCGCGTAGTCAAACTGAAGCTTTCTTT
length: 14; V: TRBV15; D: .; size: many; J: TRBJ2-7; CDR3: CATSRSPQDYEQYF; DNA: TGTGCCACCAGCAGATCCCCGCAGGACTACGAGCAGTACTTC
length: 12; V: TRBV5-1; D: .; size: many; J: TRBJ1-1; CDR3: CASSSYGREAFF; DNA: TGCGCCAGCAGCTCGTATGGACGGGAAGCTTTCTTT